The rows below give T cell receptor beta chains drawn from one sample of a study of blood T cell repertoires in COVID-19. Generated by immunoSEQ multiplex PCR, the TCRdb table keeps only in-frame clones and is missing some. The sample includes 45,000 to 50,000 clones, 75% to 85% of them seen just once. What was sequenced was peripheral blood. These TCRs come from a man at least 80 years old in a cohort sampled during active COVID-19. Each CDR3 is given without its conserved first and last residue.

TRBJ2-7	TRBV6-5	ASSSQTTLEY
TRBJ2-7	TRBV4-2	ASSQRSGGGHGEQY
TRBJ2-7	TRBV3-1/TRBV3-2	ASSPWTGESPYEQY
TRBJ2-1	TRBV5-1	ASTLQGGNEQF
TRBJ2-2	TRBV5-1	ASRAGQGVAGELF
TRBJ1-1	TRBV19	ASRGPGQGGAF
TRBJ1-3	TRBV9	ASSVGTVSGNTIY
TRBJ1-5	TRBV2	ASTGQGVGQPQH
TRBJ1-2	TRBV5-1	ASSPDRAGDGYT
TRBJ1-1	TRBV2	ASSGLGRRTEAF
TRBJ2-7	TRBV28	ASSLQRSSYEQY
TRBJ1-3	TRBV28	ASVRDFSGNTIY
TRBJ2-7	TRBV28	ASRSSGRSYEQY
TRBJ1-5	TRBV7-2	ASSPVGTGLGNQPQH
TRBJ2-7	TRBV18	ASSTDRAYEQY
TRBJ2-2	TRBV5-1	ASSLDRLGTGELF
TRBJ2-2	TRBV10-3	AINNGPQGAGELF
TRBJ1-5	TRBV7-2	ASSLARGQPQH
TRBJ2-4	TRBV28	ASSPQRGKNIQY
TRBJ2-1	TRBV4-3	ASSSRPPGGTSSYNEQF
TRBJ2-6	TRBV9	ASSETGSGANVLT
TRBJ2-7	TRBV30	AWSVSGPSYEQY
TRBJ2-7	TRBV25-1	ASRPTGKGYEQY
TRBJ2-5	TRBV24-1	ATSDSSAGETQY
TRBJ1-5	TRBV9	ASKGKRNNQPQH
TRBJ1-1	TRBV5-4	ASSLRPGNTEAF
TRBJ1-2	TRBV3-1/TRBV3-2	ASSQEGRLRVGYT
TRBJ1-1	TRBV5-1	ASSGQGGNTEAF
TRBJ1-2	TRBV12-3/TRBV12-4	ASSDRGLGYT
TRBJ1-4	TRBV7-9	ASSPEGGNNEKLF
TRBJ2-2	TRBV9	ASSVVGSGNTGELF
TRBJ1-2	TRBV27	ASSSPRSPGYGYT
TRBJ1-1	TRBV25-1	ATIDHNYPEAF
TRBJ1-1	TRBV5-1	ASSIGTGGSTEAF
TRBJ2-7	TRBV10-3	AISQDSAYEQY
TRBJ1-1	TRBV28	ASSYQGEAF
TRBJ1-1	TRBV29-1	SVSGGGLMATEAF
TRBJ1-2	TRBV10-3	ATTKQVNYGYT
TRBJ2-7	TRBV18	ASSLGTGYSEQY
TRBJ1-2	TRBV28	ASSRHQGANYGYT
TRBJ1-5	TRBV5-1	ASSLIPGGNQPQH
TRBJ1-2	TRBV5-1	ASSYGEAVNYGYT
TRBJ2-1	TRBV14	ASSLAGGLSYNEQF
TRBJ2-5	TRBV5-8	ASRDRARETQY
TRBJ1-2	TRBV5-4	ASSDRDKNYGYT
TRBJ2-7	TRBV3-1/TRBV3-2	ASSPYHGDRGPEQY
TRBJ2-6	TRBV27	ASSQSSGANVLT
TRBJ2-1	TRBV10-3	AIRGLAGGSPSYNEQF
TRBJ1-2	TRBV7-9	ASSLSRGFYGYT
TRBJ2-3	TRBV6-4	ASSGSGRSTDTQY
TRBJ1-1	TRBV28	ATQGMNTEAF
TRBJ2-7	TRBV7-6	ASSRSYEQY